This T cell receptor (beta chain) was obtained from a study of T cell responses to AZD1222 COVID-19 vaccine. The CDR3 has 14 residues. CDR1 is SGHAT and CDR2 is FQNNGV in the germline V gene. Trimming took 4 bases from V and 6 from J; bases not matched to a gene: 3. Libraries were prepared by immunoSEQ multiplex PCR; TCRdb keeps only in-frame clonotypes and omits some of them. This table holds some 97,000 clones, around nine tenths found once. This clone has only a few counts. This rearrangement joins TRBV11-2 to TRBJ2-1; 10 nucleotides agree with TRBD1. The source is an adult in good health. The sample was peripheral blood, taken on day 0 of AZD1222 vaccination. In DNA form, the CDR3 reads TGTGCCAGCAGCTCGGGACAGGGGATCAATGAGCAGTTCTTC. Amino acids: CASSSGQGINEQFF.